This T cell receptor (beta chain) is from a study of blood T cell repertoires in COVID-19. CDR3 length: 15 residues. J was trimmed by 3 bases and V by 7 bases; bases with no gene match: 9. Germline CDR1 LNHDA, CDR2 SQIVND (reference sequence). Using immunoSEQ multiplex PCR, the repertoire was profiled, and TCRdb retains in-frame clones only, with some absent. Of hundreds of thousands of clones listed, nearly 85% were seen once; the top ten hold 0.95% to 1.5%. The V call is TRBV19, the J call TRBJ1-1; 9 bases are shared with TRBD1. This receptor was obtained from a woman in her twenties or thirties with COVID-19, enrolled during active disease. Source material: peripheral blood. The CDR3, as DNA: TGTGCCAGTAATTCACCCCGACAGGGGGACACTGAAGCTTTCTTT. Protein product: CASNSPRQGDTEAFF.